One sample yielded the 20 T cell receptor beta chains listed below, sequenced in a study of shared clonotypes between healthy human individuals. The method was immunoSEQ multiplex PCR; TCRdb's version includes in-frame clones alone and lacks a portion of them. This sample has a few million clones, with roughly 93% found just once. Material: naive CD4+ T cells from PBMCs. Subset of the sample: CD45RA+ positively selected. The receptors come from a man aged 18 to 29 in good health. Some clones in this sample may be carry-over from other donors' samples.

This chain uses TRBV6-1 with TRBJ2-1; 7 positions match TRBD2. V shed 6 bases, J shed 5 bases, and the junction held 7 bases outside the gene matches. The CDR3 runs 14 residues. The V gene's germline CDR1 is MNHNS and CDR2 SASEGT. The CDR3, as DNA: TGTGCCAGCAGAGCGGGACTAATAAACAATGAGCAGTTCTTC. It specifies CASRAGLINNEQFF.

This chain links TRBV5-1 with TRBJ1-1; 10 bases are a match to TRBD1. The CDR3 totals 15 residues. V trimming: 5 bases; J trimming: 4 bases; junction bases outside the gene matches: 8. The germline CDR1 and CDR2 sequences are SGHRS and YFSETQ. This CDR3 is CASSRDRGQVTEAFF. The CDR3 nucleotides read TGCGCCAGCAGTCGTGACAGGGGGCAGGTCACTGAAGCTTTCTTT.

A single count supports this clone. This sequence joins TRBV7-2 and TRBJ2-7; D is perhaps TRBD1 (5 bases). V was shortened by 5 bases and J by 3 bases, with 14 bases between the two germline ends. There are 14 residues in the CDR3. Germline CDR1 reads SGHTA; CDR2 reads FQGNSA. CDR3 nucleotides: TGTGCCAGCAGCCCCGGACCGACAGTCTACGAGCAGTACTTC. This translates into CASSPGPTVYEQYF.

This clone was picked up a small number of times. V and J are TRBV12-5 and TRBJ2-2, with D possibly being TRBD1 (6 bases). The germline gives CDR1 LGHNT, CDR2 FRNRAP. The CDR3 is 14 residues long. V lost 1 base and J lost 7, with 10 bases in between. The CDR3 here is CASGLGSDSGELFF. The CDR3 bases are TGTGCTAGTGGTTTGGGCTCGGACAGCGGGGAGCTGTTTTTT.

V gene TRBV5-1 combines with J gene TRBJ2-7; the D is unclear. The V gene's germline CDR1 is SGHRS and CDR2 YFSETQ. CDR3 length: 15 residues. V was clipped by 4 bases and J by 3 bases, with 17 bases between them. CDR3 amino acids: CASSPGPRQLYEQYF. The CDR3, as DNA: TGCGCCAGCAGCCCTGGGCCCCGGCAGCTCTACGAGCAGTACTTC.

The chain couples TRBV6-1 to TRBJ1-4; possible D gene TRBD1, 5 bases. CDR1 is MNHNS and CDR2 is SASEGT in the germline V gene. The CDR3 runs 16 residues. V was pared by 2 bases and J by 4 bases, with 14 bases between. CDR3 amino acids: CASSERWGNRNEKLFF. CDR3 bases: TGTGCCAGCAGTGAAAGGTGGGGGAACCGTAATGAAAAACTGTTTTTT.

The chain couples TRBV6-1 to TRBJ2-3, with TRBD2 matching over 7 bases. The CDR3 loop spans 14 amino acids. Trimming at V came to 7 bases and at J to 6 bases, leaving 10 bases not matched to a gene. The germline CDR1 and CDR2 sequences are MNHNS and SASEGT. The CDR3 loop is CASTTGGLPDTQYF. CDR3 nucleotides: TGTGCCAGCACGACGGGAGGACTCCCTGATACGCAGTATTTT.

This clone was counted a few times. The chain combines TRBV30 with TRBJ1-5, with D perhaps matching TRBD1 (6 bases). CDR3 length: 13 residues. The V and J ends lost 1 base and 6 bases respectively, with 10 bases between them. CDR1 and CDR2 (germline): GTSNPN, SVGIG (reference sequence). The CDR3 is CAWSALQGQPQHF. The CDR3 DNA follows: TGTGCCTGGAGTGCCTTACAGGGTCAGCCCCAGCATTTT.

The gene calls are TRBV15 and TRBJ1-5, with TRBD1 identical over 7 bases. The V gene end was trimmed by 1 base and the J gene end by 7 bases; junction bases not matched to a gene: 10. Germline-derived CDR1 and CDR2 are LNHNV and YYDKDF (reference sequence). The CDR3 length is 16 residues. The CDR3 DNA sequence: TGTGCCACCAGCAGAGGGGACAGCTCGATCAAGCAGCCCCAGCATTTT. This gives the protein CATSRGDSSIKQPQHF.

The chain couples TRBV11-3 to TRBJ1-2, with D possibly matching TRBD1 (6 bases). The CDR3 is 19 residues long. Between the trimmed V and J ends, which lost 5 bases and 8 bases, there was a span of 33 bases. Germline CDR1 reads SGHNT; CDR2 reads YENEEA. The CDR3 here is CASSPLRFTARGRREGYTF. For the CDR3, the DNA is TGTGCCAGCAGCCCCTTACGATTCACGGCCCGGGGGCGCCGGGAAGGCTACACCTTC.

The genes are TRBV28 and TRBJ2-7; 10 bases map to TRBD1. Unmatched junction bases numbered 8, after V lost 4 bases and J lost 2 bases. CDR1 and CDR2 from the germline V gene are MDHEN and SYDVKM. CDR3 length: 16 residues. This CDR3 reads CASSSPGQGSTYEQYF. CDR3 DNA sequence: TGTGCCAGCAGTTCCCCGGGACAGGGGTCAACCTACGAGCAGTACTTC.

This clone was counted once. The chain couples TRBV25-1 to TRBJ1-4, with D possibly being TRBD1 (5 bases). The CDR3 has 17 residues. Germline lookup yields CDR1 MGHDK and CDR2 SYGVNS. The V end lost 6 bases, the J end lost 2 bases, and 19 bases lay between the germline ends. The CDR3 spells CASSESEGFLTNEKLFF. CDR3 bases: TGTGCCAGCAGCGAGTCGGAGGGGTTTTTGACTAATGAAAAACTGTTTTTT.

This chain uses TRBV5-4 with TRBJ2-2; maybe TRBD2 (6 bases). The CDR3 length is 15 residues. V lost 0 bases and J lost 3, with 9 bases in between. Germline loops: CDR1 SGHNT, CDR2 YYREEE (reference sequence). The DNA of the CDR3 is TGTGCCAGCAGCTTGGGGGGACTGTACACCGGGGAGCTGTTTTTT. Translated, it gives CASSLGGLYTGELFF.

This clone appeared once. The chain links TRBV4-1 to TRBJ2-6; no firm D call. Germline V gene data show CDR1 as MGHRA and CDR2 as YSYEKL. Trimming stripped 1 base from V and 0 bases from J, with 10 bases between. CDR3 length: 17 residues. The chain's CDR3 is CASSQGAAFSGANVLTF. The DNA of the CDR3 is TGCGCCAGCAGCCAAGGGGCGGCTTTCTCTGGGGCCAACGTCCTGACTTTC.

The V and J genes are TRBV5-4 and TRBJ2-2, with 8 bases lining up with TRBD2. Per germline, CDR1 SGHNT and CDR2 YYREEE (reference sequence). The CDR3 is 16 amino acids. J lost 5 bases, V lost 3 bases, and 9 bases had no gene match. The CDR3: CASSSAHGRATGELFF. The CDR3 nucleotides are TGTGCCAGCAGCTCCGCACACGGGAGGGCGACCGGGGAGCTGTTTTTT.

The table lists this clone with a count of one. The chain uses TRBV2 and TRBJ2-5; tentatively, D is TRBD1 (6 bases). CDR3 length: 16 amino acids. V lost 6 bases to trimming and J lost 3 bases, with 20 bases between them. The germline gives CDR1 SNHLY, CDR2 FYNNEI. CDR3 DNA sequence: TGTGCCAGCAGCCCTATGACAGGCGCGCCTAAAGAGACCCAGTACTTC. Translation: CASSPMTGAPKETQYF.

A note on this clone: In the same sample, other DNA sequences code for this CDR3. CDR3 bases: TGTGCCAGTAGTATCGGACAGCCCCAGCATTTT. It is translated as CASSIGQPQHF. The rearrangement uses TRBV19 and TRBJ1-5; D ambiguous. Germline CDR1 is LNHDA and CDR2 is SQIVND (reference sequence). The CDR3 consists of 11 residues. The V end lost 3 bases, the J end lost 7 bases, and 4 bases lay between the germline ends. Full variable domain (rest looked up from reference TRBV19 and TRBJ1-5): DGGITQSPKYLFRKEGQNVTLSCEQNLNHDAMYWYRQDPGQGLRLIYYSQIVNDFQKGDIAEGYSVSREKKESFPLTVTSAQKNPTAFYLCASSIGQPQHFGDGTRLSIL.

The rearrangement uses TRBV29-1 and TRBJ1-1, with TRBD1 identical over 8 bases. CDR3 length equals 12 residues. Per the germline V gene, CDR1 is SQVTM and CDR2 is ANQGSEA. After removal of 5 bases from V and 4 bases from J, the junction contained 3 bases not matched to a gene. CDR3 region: CSVFGQGTEAFF. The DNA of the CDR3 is TGCAGCGTTTTCGGACAGGGCACTGAAGCTTTCTTT.

CDR3 sequence (DNA): TGTGCCAGCAGTCCCACCAGTAAGGGAGGGCCGAACGACGAGCAGTACTTC. It yields the protein CASSPTSKGGPNDEQYF. The rearrangement links TRBV27 to TRBJ2-7; 7 nucleotides agree with TRBD2. CDR1 is MNHEY and CDR2 is SMNVEV in the germline V gene (reference sequence). V shed 5 bases and J 5 bases; nucleotides not matched to a gene: 18. The CDR3 spans 17 residues.

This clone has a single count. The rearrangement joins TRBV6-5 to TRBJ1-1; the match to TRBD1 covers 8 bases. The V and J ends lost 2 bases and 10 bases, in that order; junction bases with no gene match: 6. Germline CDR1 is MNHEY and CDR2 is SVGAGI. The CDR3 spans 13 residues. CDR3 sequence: CASSYGGDRGAFF. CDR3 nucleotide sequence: TGTGCCAGCAGTTACGGGGGAGACAGGGGAGCTTTCTTT.